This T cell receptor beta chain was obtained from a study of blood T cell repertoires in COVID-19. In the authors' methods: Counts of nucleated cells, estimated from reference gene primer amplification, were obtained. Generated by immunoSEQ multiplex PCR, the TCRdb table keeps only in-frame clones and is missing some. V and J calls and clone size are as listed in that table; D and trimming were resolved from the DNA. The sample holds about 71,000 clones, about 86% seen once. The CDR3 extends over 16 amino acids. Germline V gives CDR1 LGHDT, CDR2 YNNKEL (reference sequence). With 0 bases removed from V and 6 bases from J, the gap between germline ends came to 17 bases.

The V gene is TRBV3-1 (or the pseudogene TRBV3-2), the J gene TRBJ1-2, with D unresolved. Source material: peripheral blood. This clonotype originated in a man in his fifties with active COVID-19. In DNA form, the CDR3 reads TGTGCCAGCAGCCAAGATTTGGAGGCCCTGGTCGATGGCTACACCTTC. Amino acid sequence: CASSQDLEALVDGYTF.